Below, 22 T cell receptor beta chains from the same sample are listed, as sequenced in a study of blood T cell repertoires in COVID-19 (dated by TCRdb to the early 2020s). Libraries came from the immunoSEQ multiplex PCR assay. The clones in this table, taken by TCRdb from immuneACCESS, are in-frame only. Not every clone is retained; where verified, under half of the shortfall comes from an unresolved V gene, and the cause of the rest is unknown. Present in this sample are tens of thousands of clones, around 90% of which were seen just once. 1.4% to 1.5% of the sample is in the top ten clones. The sequenced sample was peripheral blood. Receptor source: a man in his fifties or sixties with acute or convalescent COVID-19.

V is TRBV28 and J is TRBJ1-1; 7 positions agree with TRBD1. The CDR3 runs 16 residues. V trimming: 4 bases; J trimming: 4 bases; junction bases outside the gene matches: 12. Germline CDR1 is MDHEN and CDR2 is SYDVKM. The CDR3 DNA is TGTGCCAGCAGTTCCCGGGACAGCTACCTGGGCACTGAAGCTTTCTTT. Translation gives CASSSRDSYLGTEAFF. Full variable domain (remainder filled in from reference TRBV28 and TRBJ1-1): DVKVTQSSRYLVKRTGEKVFLECVQDMDHENMFWYRQDPGLGLRLIYFSYDVKMKEKGDIPEGYSVSREKKERFSLILESASTNQTSMYLCASSSRDSYLGTEAFFGQGTRLTVV.

The chain couples TRBV19 to TRBJ1-4; D ambiguous. The V and J ends lost 10 bases and 0 bases respectively, with 15 bases between them. Germline V gene sequence: CDR1 LNHDA, CDR2 SQIVND (reference sequence). This CDR3 has 15 residues. CDR3 DNA: TGTGCCACTAGGACGGGAGAGGCAACTAATGAAAAACTGTTTTTT. Translated: CATRTGEATNEKLFF.

The chain links TRBV5-4 to TRBJ2-2; 11 bases map to TRBD1. CDR3 length: 16 residues. The V and J ends lost 0 bases and 6 bases, in that order; junction bases with no gene match: 4. CDR1 is SGHNT, CDR2 YYREEE, per germline (reference sequence). The CDR3, as DNA: TGTGCCAGCAGCTTGGGGGCGGGACAGGGGGCCGGGGAGCTGTTTTTT. Amino acids: CASSLGAGQGAGELFF.

This clone appeared a few times. This chain joins TRBV3-1 (or the pseudogene TRBV3-2) and TRBJ1-3; the match to TRBD1 covers 7 bases. The V and J ends lost 3 bases and 5 bases, in that order; junction bases with no gene match: 7. CDR1 is LGHDT, CDR2 YNNKEL, per germline (reference sequence). This CDR3 spans 15 amino acids. The CDR3 nucleotides are TGTGCCAGCAGCCAGGGACAGACTGAAAGAAACACCATATATTTT. This codes for CASSQGQTERNTIYF.

This clone was detected only once. The V call is TRBV6-2 or TRBV6-3, the J call TRBJ1-2, with TRBD1 matching over 8 bases. CDR1 and CDR2 (germline): MNHEY, SVGEGT. The CDR3 is 15 residues long. The V and J ends lost 5 bases and 8 bases, in that order; junction bases with no gene match: 13. In DNA form, the CDR3 reads TGTGCCAGCAGTACGTATCCAGGGGGCGCGTCCGGCTACACCTTC. Its translation: CASSTYPGGASGYTF.

Here the CDR3 DNA reads TGTGCCAGCAGTCTACGCGGGGATGAAAAACTGTTTTTT. It translates to CASSLRGDEKLFF. The chain has TRBV27 and TRBJ1-4; no firm D call. The germline V and J ends were trimmed by 5 bases and 6 bases, with 10 bases remaining between them. CDR3 length equals 13 residues. The germline V gene has CDR1 MNHEY and CDR2 SMNVEV (reference sequence). The complete variable domain, with remaining parts taken from reference TRBV27 and TRBJ1-4, reads EAQVTQNPRYLITVTGKKLTVTCSQNMNHEYMSWYRQDPGLGLRQIYYSMNVEVTDKGDVPEGYKVSRKEKRNFPLILESPSPNQTSLYFCASSLRGDEKLFFGSGTQLSVL.

This clone appeared once. The chain recombines TRBV3-1 (or the pseudogene TRBV3-2) with TRBJ1-1, with D possibly being TRBD1 (6 bases). V dropped 5 bases and J dropped 8 bases, with 21 bases sitting between them. The germline gives CDR1 LGHDT, CDR2 YNNKEL (reference sequence). The CDR3 is 15 residues long. The CDR3 protein is CASSSRQVRSEEAFF. The DNA of the CDR3 is TGTGCCAGCAGCAGCCGACAGGTCCGAAGCGAGGAAGCTTTCTTT.

This clone was seen a single time. This rearrangement joins TRBV9 to TRBJ1-1, with 7 bases identical to TRBD1. Germline lookup yields CDR1 SGDLS and CDR2 YYNGEE. J gave up 0 bases and V 5 bases, and 4 bases lay outside the gene matches. This CDR3 is built from 14 residues. This CDR3 is CASSGTEMNTEAFF. The CDR3 bases are TGTGCCAGCAGTGGGACAGAAATGAACACTGAAGCTTTCTTT.

For the CDR3, the DNA is TGTGCCAGCAGTGCAGGGACTAGCTCCAATGAGCAGTTCTTC. It yields the protein CASSAGTSSNEQFF. The rearrangement uses TRBV2 and TRBJ2-1; 9 bases are a match to TRBD2. Per germline, CDR1 SNHLY and CDR2 FYNNEI. The CDR3 contains 14 residues. V was clipped by 4 bases and J by 6 bases; unmatched bases: 4.

J is TRBJ1-5 and V is TRBV29-1, with D possibly TRBD1 on 5 matching bases. Germline CDR1 reads SQVTM; CDR2 reads ANQGSEA. CDR3 length: 13 residues. V lost 4 bases and J 4 bases, leaving 11 bases between the germline ends. This CDR3 is CSVATDPNQPQHF. In DNA form, the CDR3 reads TGCAGCGTTGCGACAGATCCAAATCAGCCCCAGCATTTT.

The chain couples TRBV6-6 to TRBJ1-2, with TRBD1 matching over 8 bases. CDR3 length equals 13 residues. The V gene end was trimmed by 4 bases and the J gene end by 2 bases; junction bases not matched to a gene: 0. Germline V gene sequence: CDR1 MNHNY, CDR2 SVGAGI (reference sequence). CDR3 loop: CASSWTGNYGYTF. In DNA form, the CDR3 reads TGTGCCAGCAGTTGGACAGGGAACTATGGCTACACCTTC.

This clone was counted once. The V gene is TRBV5-1, the J gene TRBJ1-2, with D perhaps TRBD1 (6 bases). Trimming left V 0 bases short and J 10 bases short, with 22 bases between. Per the germline V gene, CDR1 is SGHRS and CDR2 is YFSETQ. The CDR3 is made up of 16 amino acids. In DNA, the CDR3 is TGCGCCAGCAGCTTGGGCCTGGACAGATATGGCGGCCTCTACACCTTC. Translation: CASSLGLDRYGGLYTF.

The genes are TRBV9 and TRBJ1-6; a possible D gene is TRBD1 (5 bases). Germline values: CDR1 SGDLS, CDR2 YYNGEE. The CDR3 spans 15 residues. The germline V and J ends were trimmed by 0 bases and 7 bases, with 11 bases remaining between them. CDR3 amino acids: CASSVGSQGNSPLHF. In DNA, the CDR3 is TGTGCCAGCAGCGTAGGGAGCCAGGGAAATTCACCCCTCCACTTT.

The rearrangement uses TRBV9 and TRBJ1-1; D uncertain. The germline CDR1 and CDR2 sequences are SGDLS and YYNGEE. There are 12 residues in the CDR3. V was clipped by 4 bases and J by 5 bases, with 9 bases between them. For the CDR3, the DNA is TGTGCCAGCAGCCCAGTCTTTACTGAAGCTTTCTTT. Amino acids: CASSPVFTEAFF.

This clone was observed a few times. The gene calls are TRBV28 and TRBJ2-7; D unresolved. Deletions cut 2 bases from V and 1 base from J, with 12 bases between. The germline gives CDR1 MDHEN, CDR2 SYDVKM. This CDR3 spans 15 amino acids. Here the CDR3 reads CASSLGPTHSYEQYF. CDR3 bases: TGTGCCAGCAGTTTAGGCCCAACGCATTCCTACGAGCAGTACTTC.

V is TRBV9 and J is TRBJ1-4, with D uncertain. Germline V CDR1 and CDR2: SGDLS, YYNGEE. V was shortened by 7 bases and J by 5 bases, with 18 bases between the two germline ends. This CDR3 is built from 15 residues. CDR3 loop: CASGHSAGTNEKLFF. CDR3 sequence (DNA): TGTGCCAGCGGCCACAGTGCGGGAACCAATGAAAAACTGTTTTTT. The variable domain in full, completed from reference TRBV9 and TRBJ1-4, reads DSGVTQTPKHLITATGQRVTLRCSPRSGDLSVYWYQQSLDQGLQFLIQYYNGEERAKGNILERFSAQQFPDLHSELNLSSLELGDSALYFCASGHSAGTNEKLFFGSGTQLSVL.

The CDR3 nucleotides read TGTGCCAGCTCACCCCAGGAGGGGCAGGGCACTGAAGCTTTCTTT. Encoded protein: CASSPQEGQGTEAFF. The chain carries TRBV18 and TRBJ1-1; TRBD1 is a possible D gene (5 bases). Trimming took 3 bases from V and 4 from J, leaving 15 bases between them. The CDR3 consists of 15 residues. CDR1 and CDR2 (germline): KGHSH, LQKENI.

The chain employs TRBV7-9 and TRBJ2-7; TRBD2 is a possible D gene (5 bases). The CDR3 spans 15 residues. Trimming cost V 5 bases and J 3 bases, with 17 bases left between them. Germline-derived CDR1 and CDR2 are SEHNR and FQNEAQ (reference sequence). The chain's CDR3 is CASSTSYKRSYEQYF. In nucleotides, the CDR3 is TGTGCCAGCAGCACCAGTTACAAGCGGAGCTACGAGCAGTACTTC. The whole variable domain, remainder taken from reference TRBV7-9 and TRBJ2-7, is DTGVSQNPRHKITKRGQNVTFRCDPISEHNRLYWYRQTLGQGPEFLTYFQNEAQLEKSRLLSDRFSAERPKGSFSTLEIQRTEQGDSAMYLCASSTSYKRSYEQYFGPGTRLTVT.

The chain is built from TRBV11-2 and TRBJ2-1; no definite D call. The CDR3 extends over 15 amino acids. From germline, CDR1 is SGHAT and CDR2 FQNNGV. The V end was cut by 2 bases, the J end by 0 bases, with 8 bases between. The DNA for the CDR3 is TGTGCCAGCAGCTTATACAGCCTCTCCTACAATGAGCAGTTCTTC. It encodes CASSLYSLSYNEQFF.

The chain recombines TRBV10-3 with TRBJ2-2; 10 bases match TRBD1. The CDR3 totals 21 residues. CDR1 is ENHRY and CDR2 is SYGVKD in the germline V gene. V was clipped by 2 bases and J by 2 bases; unmatched bases: 17. The CDR3: CAISENPGQGPRFDNTGELFF. The CDR3 DNA reads as TGTGCCATCAGTGAGAATCCGGGACAGGGGCCACGATTTGATAACACCGGGGAGCTGTTTTTT.

This chain joins TRBV6-6 and TRBJ2-4; 7 positions agree with TRBD1. Germline V gene lookup returns CDR1 MNHNY and CDR2 SVGAGI (reference sequence). V was clipped by 4 bases and J by 0 bases; unmatched bases: 6. The CDR3 is 16 amino acids. The CDR3: CASSLGGQLAKNIQYF. Here the CDR3 DNA reads TGTGCCAGCAGTTTAGGGGGCCAACTAGCCAAAAACATTCAGTACTTC.

The V call is TRBV7-7, the J call TRBJ2-5; possible D gene TRBD2, 6 bases. The V and J ends lost 2 bases and 5 bases respectively, with 9 bases between them. Germline V gives CDR1 SSHAT, CDR2 FNYEAQ (reference sequence). This CDR3 region has 13 residues. The CDR3 sequence is CASSLTGEETQYF. DNA for the CDR3: TGTGCCAGCAGCTTAACGGGAGAGGAGACCCAGTACTTC.